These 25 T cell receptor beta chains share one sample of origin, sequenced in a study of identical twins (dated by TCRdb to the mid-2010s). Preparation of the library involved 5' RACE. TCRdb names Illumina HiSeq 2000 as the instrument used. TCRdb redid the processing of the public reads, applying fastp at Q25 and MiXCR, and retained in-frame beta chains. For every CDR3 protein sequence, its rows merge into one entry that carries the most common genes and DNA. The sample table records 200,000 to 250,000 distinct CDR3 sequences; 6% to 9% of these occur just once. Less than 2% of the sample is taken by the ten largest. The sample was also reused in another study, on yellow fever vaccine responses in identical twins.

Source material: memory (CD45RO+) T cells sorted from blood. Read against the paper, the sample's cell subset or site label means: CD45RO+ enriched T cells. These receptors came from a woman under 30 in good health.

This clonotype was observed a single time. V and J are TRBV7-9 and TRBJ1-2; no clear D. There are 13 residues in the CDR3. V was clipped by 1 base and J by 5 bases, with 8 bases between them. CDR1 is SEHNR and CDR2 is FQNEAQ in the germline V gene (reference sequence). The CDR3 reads CASSLVWGYGYTF. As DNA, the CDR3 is TGTGCCAGCAGCTTAGTCTGGGGATATGGCTACACCTTC. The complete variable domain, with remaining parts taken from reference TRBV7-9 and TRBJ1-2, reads DTGVSQNPRHKITKRGQNVTFRCDPISEHNRLYWYRQTLGQGPEFLTYFQNEAQLEKSRLLSDRFSAERPKGSFSTLEIQRTEQGDSAMYLCASSLVWGYGYTFGSGTRLTVV.

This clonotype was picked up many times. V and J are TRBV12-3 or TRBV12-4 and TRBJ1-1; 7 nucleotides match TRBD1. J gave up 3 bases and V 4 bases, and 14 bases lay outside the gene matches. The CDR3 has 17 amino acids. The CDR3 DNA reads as TGTGCCAGCAGTTCCCGACAGGGTCCCTCGGACGACACTGAAGCTTTCTTT. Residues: CASSSRQGPSDDTEAFF.

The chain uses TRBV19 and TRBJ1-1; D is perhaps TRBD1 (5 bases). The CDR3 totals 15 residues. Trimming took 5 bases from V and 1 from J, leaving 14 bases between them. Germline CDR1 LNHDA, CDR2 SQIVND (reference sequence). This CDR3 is CASSPNTQGNTEAFF. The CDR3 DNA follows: TGTGCCAGTAGTCCAAATACCCAGGGGAACACTGAAGCTTTCTTT.

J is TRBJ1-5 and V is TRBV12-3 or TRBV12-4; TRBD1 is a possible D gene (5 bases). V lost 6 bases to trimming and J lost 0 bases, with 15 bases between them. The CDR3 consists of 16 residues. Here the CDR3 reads CASSPTRQHSNQPQHF. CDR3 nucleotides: TGTGCCAGCAGCCCGACCCGACAGCATAGCAATCAGCCCCAGCATTTT.

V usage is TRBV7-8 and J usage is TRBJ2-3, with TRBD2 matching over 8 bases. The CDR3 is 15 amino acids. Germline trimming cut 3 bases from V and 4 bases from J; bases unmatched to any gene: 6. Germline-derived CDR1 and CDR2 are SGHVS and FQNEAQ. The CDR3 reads CASSFTGGPSDTQYF. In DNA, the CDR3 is TGTGCCAGCAGCTTTACGGGAGGGCCTTCAGATACGCAGTATTTT.

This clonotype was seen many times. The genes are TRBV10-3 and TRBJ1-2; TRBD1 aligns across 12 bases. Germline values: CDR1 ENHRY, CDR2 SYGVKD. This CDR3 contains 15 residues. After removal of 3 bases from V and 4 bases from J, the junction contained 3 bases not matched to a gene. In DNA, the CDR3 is TGTGCCATCAGTGACCGGGACAGGGGGCTCTATGGCTACACCTTC. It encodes CAISDRDRGLYGYTF.

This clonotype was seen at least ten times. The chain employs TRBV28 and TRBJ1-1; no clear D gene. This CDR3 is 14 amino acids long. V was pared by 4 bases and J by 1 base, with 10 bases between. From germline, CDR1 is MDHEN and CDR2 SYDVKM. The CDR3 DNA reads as TGTGCCAGCAGTTCCGCCGCACAGAACACTGAAGCTTTCTTT. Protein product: CASSSAAQNTEAFF. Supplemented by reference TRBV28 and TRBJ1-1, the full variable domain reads DVKVTQSSRYLVKRTGEKVFLECVQDMDHENMFWYRQDPGLGLRLIYFSYDVKMKEKGDIPEGYSVSREKKERFSLILESASTNQTSMYLCASSSAAQNTEAFFGQGTRLTVV.

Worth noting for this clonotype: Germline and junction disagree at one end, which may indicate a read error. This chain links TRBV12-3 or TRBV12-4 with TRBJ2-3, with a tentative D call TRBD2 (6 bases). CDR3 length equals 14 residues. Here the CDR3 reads CTSRPRDSTDTQYF. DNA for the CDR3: TGTACCAGCAGACCCCGGGACTCCACAGATACGCAGTATTTT.

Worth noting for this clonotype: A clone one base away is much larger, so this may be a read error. The CDR3 bases are TGTGCCAGCAGAGACACCGATCAGCCCCAGCATTTT. Translation gives CASRDTDQPQHF. The V gene is TRBV12-3 or TRBV12-4, the J gene TRBJ1-5; D unclear. The CDR3 consists of 12 residues. V dropped 6 bases and J dropped 5 bases, with 8 bases sitting between them.

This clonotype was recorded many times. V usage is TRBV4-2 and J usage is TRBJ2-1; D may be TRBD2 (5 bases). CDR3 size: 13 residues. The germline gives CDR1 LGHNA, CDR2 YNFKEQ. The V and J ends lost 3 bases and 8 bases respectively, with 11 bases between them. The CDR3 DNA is TGTGCCAGCAGCCATAGCACTAGTGATGAGCAGTTCTTC. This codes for CASSHSTSDEQFF.

CDR3 DNA: TGTGCCAGCAGTTTACGGGTTGTATATTCACCCCTCCACTTT. It yields the protein CASSLRVVYSPLHF. The chain is built from TRBV28 and TRBJ1-6; D uncertain. This CDR3 spans 14 amino acids. V lost 2 bases and J lost 8, with 10 bases in between. Germline V gene data show CDR1 as MDHEN and CDR2 as SYDVKM. Full variable domain (rest looked up from reference TRBV28 and TRBJ1-6): DVKVTQSSRYLVKRTGEKVFLECVQDMDHENMFWYRQDPGLGLRLIYFSYDVKMKEKGDIPEGYSVSREKKERFSLILESASTNQTSMYLCASSLRVVYSPLHFGNGTRLTVT.

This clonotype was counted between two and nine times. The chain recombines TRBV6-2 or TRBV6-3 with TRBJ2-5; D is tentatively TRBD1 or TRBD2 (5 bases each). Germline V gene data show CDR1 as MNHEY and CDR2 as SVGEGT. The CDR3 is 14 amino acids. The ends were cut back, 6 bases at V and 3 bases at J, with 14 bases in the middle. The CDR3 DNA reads TGTGCCAGCAGCCACGGGACGGAGGAAGAGACCCAGTACTTC. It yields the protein CASSHGTEEETQYF.

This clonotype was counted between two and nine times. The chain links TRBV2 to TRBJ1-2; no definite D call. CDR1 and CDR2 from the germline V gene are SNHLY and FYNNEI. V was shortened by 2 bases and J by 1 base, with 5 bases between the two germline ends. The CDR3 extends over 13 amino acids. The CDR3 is CASSERSNYGYTF. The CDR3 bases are TGTGCCAGCAGTGAAAGGAGTAACTATGGCTACACCTTC.

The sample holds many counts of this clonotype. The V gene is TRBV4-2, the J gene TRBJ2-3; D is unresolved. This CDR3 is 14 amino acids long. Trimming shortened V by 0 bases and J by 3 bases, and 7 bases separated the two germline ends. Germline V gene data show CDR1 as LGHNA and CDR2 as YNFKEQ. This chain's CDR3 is CASSQDLETDTQYF. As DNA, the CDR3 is TGTGCCAGCAGCCAAGATCTAGAAACAGATACGCAGTATTTT.

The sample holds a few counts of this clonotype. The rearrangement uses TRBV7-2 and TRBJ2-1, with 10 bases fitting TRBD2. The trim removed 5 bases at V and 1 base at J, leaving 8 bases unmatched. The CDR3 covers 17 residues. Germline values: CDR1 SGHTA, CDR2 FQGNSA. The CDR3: CASSPGLAQRSYNEQFF. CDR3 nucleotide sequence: TGTGCCAGCAGCCCGGGACTAGCGCAACGATCCTACAATGAGCAGTTCTTC. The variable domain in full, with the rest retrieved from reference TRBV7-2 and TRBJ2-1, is GAGVSQSPSNKVTEKGKDVELRCDPISGHTALYWYRQSLGQGLEFLIYFQGNSAPDKSGLPSDRFSAERTGGSVSTLTIQRTQQEDSAVYLCASSPGLAQRSYNEQFFGPGTRLTVL.

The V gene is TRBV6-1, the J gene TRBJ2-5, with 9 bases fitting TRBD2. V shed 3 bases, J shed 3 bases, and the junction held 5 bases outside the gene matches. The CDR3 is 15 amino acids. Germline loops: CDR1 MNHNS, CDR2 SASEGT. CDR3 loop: CASSEFLAGEETQYF. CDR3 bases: TGTGCCAGCAGTGAGTTTTTAGCGGGGGAAGAGACCCAGTACTTC.

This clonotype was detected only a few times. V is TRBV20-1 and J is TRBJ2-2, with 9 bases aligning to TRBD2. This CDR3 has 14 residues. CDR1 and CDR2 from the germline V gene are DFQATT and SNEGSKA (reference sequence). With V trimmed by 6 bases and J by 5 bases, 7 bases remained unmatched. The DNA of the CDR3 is TGCAGTGCCATTAGCGGGAGCGGGACCGGGGAGCTGTTTTTT. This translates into CSAISGSGTGELFF.

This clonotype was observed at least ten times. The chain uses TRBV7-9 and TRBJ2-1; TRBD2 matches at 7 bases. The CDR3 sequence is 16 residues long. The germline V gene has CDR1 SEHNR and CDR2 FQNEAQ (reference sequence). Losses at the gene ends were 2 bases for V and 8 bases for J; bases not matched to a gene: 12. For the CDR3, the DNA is TGTGCCAGCAGCTTAAGGGTTGGGAGGGTCGGGGATGAGCAGTTCTTC. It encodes CASSLRVGRVGDEQFF.

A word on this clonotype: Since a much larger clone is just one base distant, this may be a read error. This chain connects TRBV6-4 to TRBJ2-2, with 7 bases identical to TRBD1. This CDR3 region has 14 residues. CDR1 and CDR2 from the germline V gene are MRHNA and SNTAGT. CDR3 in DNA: TGTGCCAGCAGCACCGGGACAGACACCGGGGAGCTGGTTTTT. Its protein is CASSTGTDTGELVF.

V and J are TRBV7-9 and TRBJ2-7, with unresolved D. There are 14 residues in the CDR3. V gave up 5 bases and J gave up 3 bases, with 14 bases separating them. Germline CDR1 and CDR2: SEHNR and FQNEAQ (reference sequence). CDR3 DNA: TGTGCCAGCAGCCCCCTTAGACACGTCTACGAGCAGTACTTC. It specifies CASSPLRHVYEQYF.

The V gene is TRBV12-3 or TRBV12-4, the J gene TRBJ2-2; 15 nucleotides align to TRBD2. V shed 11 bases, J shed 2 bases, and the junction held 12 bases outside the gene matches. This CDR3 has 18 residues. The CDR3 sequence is CAFSRWTSGGANTGELFF. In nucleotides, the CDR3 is TGTGCCTTCAGTCGCTGGACTAGCGGGGGGGCCAACACCGGGGAGCTGTTTTTT.

CDR3 sequence: CASRTSGSDTGELFF. In nucleotides, the CDR3 is TGTGCCAGCAGGACTAGCGGGAGTGACACCGGGGAGCTGTTTTTT. This chain connects TRBV6-1 to TRBJ2-2, with 12 bases aligning to TRBD2. The CDR3 runs 15 residues. The V gene end was trimmed by 6 bases and the J gene end by 3 bases; junction bases not matched to a gene: 2. The V gene's germline CDR1 is MNHNS and CDR2 SASEGT.

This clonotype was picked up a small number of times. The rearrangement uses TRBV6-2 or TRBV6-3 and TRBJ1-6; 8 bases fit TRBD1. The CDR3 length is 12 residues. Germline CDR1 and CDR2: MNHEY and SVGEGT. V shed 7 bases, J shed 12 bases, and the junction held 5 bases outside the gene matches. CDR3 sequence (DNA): TGTGCCAGCACGACGACAGGGGAACCCCTCCACTTT. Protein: CASTTTGEPLHF.

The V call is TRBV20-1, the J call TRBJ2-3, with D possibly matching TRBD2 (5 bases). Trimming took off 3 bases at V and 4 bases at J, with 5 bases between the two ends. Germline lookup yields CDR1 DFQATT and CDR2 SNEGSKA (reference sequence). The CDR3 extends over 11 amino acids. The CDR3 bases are TGCAGTGCTAGTAGCGCAGATACGCAGTATTTT. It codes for CSASSADTQYF.

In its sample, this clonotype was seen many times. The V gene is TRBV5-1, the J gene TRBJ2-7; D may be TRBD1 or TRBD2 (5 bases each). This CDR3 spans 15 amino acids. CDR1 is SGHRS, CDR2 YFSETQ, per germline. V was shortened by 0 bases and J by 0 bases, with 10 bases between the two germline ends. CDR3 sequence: CASSLGGTSSYEQYF. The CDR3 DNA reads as TGCGCCAGCAGCTTGGGGGGGACCAGCTCCTACGAGCAGTACTTC.